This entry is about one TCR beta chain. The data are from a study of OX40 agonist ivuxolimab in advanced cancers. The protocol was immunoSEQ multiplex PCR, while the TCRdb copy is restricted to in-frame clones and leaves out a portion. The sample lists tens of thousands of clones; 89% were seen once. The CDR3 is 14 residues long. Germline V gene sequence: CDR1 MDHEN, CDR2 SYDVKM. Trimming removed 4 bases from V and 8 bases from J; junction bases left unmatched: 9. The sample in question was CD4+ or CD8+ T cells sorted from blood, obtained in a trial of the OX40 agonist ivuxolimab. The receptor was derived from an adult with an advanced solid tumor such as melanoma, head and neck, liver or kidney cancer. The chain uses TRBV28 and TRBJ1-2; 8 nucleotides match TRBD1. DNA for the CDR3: TGTGCCAGCAGTTATTTGGACAGGGTAAGCGGCTACACCTTC. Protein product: CASSYLDRVSGYTF.